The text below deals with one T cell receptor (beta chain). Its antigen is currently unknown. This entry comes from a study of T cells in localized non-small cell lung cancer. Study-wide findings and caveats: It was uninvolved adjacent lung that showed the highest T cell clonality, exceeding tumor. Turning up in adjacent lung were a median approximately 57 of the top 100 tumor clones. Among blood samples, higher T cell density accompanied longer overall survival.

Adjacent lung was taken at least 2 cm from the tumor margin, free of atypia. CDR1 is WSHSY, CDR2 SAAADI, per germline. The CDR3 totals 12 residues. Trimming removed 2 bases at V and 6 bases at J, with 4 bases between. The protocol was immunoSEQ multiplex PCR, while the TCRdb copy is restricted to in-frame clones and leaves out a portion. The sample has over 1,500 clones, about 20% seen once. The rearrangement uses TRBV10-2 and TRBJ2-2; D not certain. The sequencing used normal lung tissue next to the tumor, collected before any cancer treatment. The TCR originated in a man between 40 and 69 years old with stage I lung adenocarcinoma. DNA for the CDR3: TGCGCCAGCAGTGAGGCCCCCGGGGAGCTGTTTTTT. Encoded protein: CASSEAPGELFF.